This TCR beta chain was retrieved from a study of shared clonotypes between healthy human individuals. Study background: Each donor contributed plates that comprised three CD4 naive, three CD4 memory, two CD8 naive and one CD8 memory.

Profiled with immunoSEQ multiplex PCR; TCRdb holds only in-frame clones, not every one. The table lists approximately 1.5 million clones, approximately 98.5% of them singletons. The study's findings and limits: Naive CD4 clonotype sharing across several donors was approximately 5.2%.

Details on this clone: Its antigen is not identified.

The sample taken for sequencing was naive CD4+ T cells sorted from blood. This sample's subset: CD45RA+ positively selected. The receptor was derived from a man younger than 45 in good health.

CDR3 sequence reads: CASSGGTGATGELFF. CDR3 DNA sequence: TGCGCCAGCAGCGGCGGGACAGGGGCGACCGGGGAGCTGTTTTTT. The rearrangement joins TRBV5-1 to TRBJ2-2, with TRBD1 matching over 10 bases. This CDR3 contains 15 residues. Germline assignment: CDR1 SGHRS and CDR2 YFSETQ. The V and J ends lost 4 bases and 5 bases, in that order; junction bases with no gene match: 5.